This TCR beta chain was identified in a study of cytomegalovirus exposure and HLA in healthy donors. Primers included in the PCR were 60 Vbeta and 13 Jbeta primers. Using immunoSEQ multiplex PCR, the repertoire was profiled, and TCRdb retains in-frame clones only, with some absent. The table includes 65,000 to 100,000 clones, around 79% detected once. The sequence was collected from a woman in her forties in good health and CMV-seropositive. Material for sequencing was PBMCs.

The CDR3 spells CASRSDRGRGYTF. CDR3 bases: TGTGCCAGCAGGTCCGACAGGGGTCGTGGCTACACCTTC. The chain links TRBV6-5 to TRBJ1-2; 8 bases map to TRBD1. V shed 6 bases, J shed 7 bases, and the junction held 7 bases outside the gene matches. Per the germline V gene, CDR1 is MNHEY and CDR2 is SVGAGI. The CDR3 is made up of 13 amino acids.